The 8 T cell receptor beta chains reported below all come from one sample, sequenced in a study of blood T cell repertoires in COVID-19. TCRdb's table, derived via immunoSEQ multiplex PCR, lists solely in-frame clones and lacks some. The sample holds over 200,000 clones, approximately 84% seen once. Sequenced: peripheral blood. Source of these receptors: a man aged 45 to 65 with active or convalescent COVID-19.

In this sample, this clone turned up once. The V and J genes are TRBV7-9 and TRBJ2-7, with a tentative D call TRBD1 (5 bases). Germline V CDR1 and CDR2: SEHNR, FQNEAQ (reference sequence). V lost 1 base and J 3 bases, leaving 10 bases between the germline ends. The CDR3 length is 14 residues. The CDR3 nucleotides read TGTGCCAGCAGCTTAGAAACAGGATTCTACGAGCAGTACTTC. Protein product: CASSLETGFYEQYF.

This rearrangement joins TRBV5-4 to TRBJ1-1; D is undetermined. Looked up from germline, CDR1 is SGHNT and CDR2 is YYREEE (reference sequence). Trimming left V 2 bases short and J 4 bases short, with 9 bases between. The CDR3 length is 13 residues. The CDR3 sequence is CASSLADITEAFF. The CDR3, as DNA: TGTGCCAGCAGCTTAGCTGACATCACTGAAGCTTTCTTT.

Only a few counts were recorded for this clone. This chain links TRBV9 with TRBJ2-7, with D possibly matching TRBD1 (5 bases). Trimming shortened V by 0 bases and J by 3 bases, and 7 bases separated the two germline ends. The CDR3 loop spans 13 amino acids. Germline values: CDR1 SGDLS, CDR2 YYNGEE. The CDR3 loop is CASSVEQGYEQYF. In DNA form, the CDR3 reads TGTGCCAGCAGCGTAGAGCAGGGCTACGAGCAGTACTTC.

The chain recombines TRBV18 with TRBJ2-3; maybe TRBD1 (5 bases). The CDR3 runs to 14 residues. Trimming pared 6 bases from V and 4 bases from J, leaving 14 bases between. The germline CDR1 and CDR2 sequences are KGHSH and LQKENI. CDR3 residues: CASSSPTVADTQYF. The CDR3 region has the DNA TGTGCCAGCTCCTCCCCGACAGTCGCAGATACGCAGTATTTT.

This clone has only a few counts. The gene calls are TRBV3-1 (or the pseudogene TRBV3-2) and TRBJ1-1; D might be TRBD1 (5 bases). Germline CDR1 is LGHDT and CDR2 is YNNKEL (reference sequence). The CDR3 contains 15 residues. Trimming took 1 base from V and 5 from J, leaving 14 bases between them. CDR3 loop: CASSQGGTLGTEAFF. CDR3 nucleotide sequence: TGTGCCAGCAGCCAAGGGGGGACTCTGGGGACTGAAGCTTTCTTT.

This chain connects TRBV5-1 to TRBJ1-1; the D is unclear. The CDR3 sequence is 15 residues long. In germline, CDR1 is SGHRS, CDR2 YFSETQ. Trimming left V 0 bases short and J 3 bases short, with 12 bases between. CDR3 nucleotide sequence: TGCGCCAGCAGCTTGGGGGCGGGTGTAGACACTGAAGCTTTCTTT. It specifies CASSLGAGVDTEAFF.

This clone is medium-sized by share. The chain is built from TRBV6-6 and TRBJ2-3, with 14 positions matching TRBD2. The V segment lost 5 bases and the J segment 5 bases; nucleotides outside the gene matches: 9. Germline values: CDR1 MNHNY, CDR2 SVGAGI (reference sequence). There are 17 residues in the CDR3. CDR3 bases: TGTGCCAGCAGTCCTGGGACTAGCGGGGGCTATAGAGATACGCAGTATTTT. Translated: CASSPGTSGGYRDTQYF.

The chain links TRBV9 to TRBJ1-5; a weak D match, TRBD1 (5 bases). Trimming removed 4 bases at V and 6 bases at J, with 14 bases between. CDR1 is SGDLS and CDR2 is YYNGEE in the germline V gene. There are 14 residues in the CDR3. This CDR3 is CASSPAQATQPQHF. DNA of the CDR3: TGTGCCAGCAGCCCCGCACAGGCCACTCAGCCCCAGCATTTT.